The 32 T cell receptor beta chains listed next were all sequenced from one sample in a study of T cells in Graves' hyperthyroidism and ophthalmopathy. Amplified regions were TCR beta CDR3 sequences from RNA transcripts. The HTBI primer set drove a first-round RT-PCR of the TCR CDR3. TCRdb fed the multiplex PCR reads into MiXCR, producing one record per CDR3 protein. Here the sample spans 490,000 or so distinct CDR3 sequences, approximately 23% being singletons. Sequencing was carried out using blood. The receptors were gathered from a woman in her seventies with Graves' ophthalmopathy.

A few counts support this clonotype. This chain connects TRBV7-2 to TRBJ2-1, with TRBD1 matching 7 bases. The germline V gene has CDR1 SGHTA and CDR2 FQGNSA. The trim removed 5 bases at V and 2 bases at J, leaving 6 bases unmatched. This CDR3 is built from 15 residues. In nucleotides, the CDR3 is TGTGCCAGCAGCACATCCGGGACAGCCTACAATGAGCAGTTCTTC. Amino acid sequence: CASSTSGTAYNEQFF.

This clonotype was counted many times. The genes are TRBV2 and TRBJ2-1; possible D gene TRBD2, 6 bases. CDR1 and CDR2 (germline): SNHLY, FYNNEI. This CDR3 is built from 15 residues. Trimming shortened V by 2 bases and J by 4 bases, and 12 bases separated the two germline ends. CDR3: CASSETGLGYNEQFF. The CDR3 DNA is TGTGCCAGCAGTGAAACGGGACTGGGGTACAATGAGCAGTTCTTC.

This clonotype was recorded a few times. The V and J genes are TRBV6-1 and TRBJ1-2; D ambiguous. This CDR3 spans 13 amino acids. Germline CDR1 MNHNS, CDR2 SASEGT. V lost 6 bases and J lost 4, with 12 bases in between. CDR3 amino acids: CASRRADGYGYTF. CDR3 DNA sequence: TGTGCCAGCAGGAGAGCAGACGGCTATGGCTACACCTTC.

The CDR3 loop is CASSLERQGNDEQFF. DNA of the CDR3: TGTGCCAGCAGCTTGGAGCGGCAGGGGAACGATGAGCAGTTCTTC. The chain joins TRBV5-5 to TRBJ2-1; perhaps TRBD1 as D (6 bases). From germline, CDR1 is SGHKS and CDR2 YYEKEE (reference sequence). This CDR3 spans 15 amino acids. Trimming pared 0 bases from V and 8 bases from J, leaving 15 bases between.

This clonotype was seen a few times. The rearrangement links TRBV7-9 to TRBJ2-2; 9 positions agree with TRBD1. Germline values: CDR1 SEHNR, CDR2 FQNEAQ (reference sequence). This CDR3 comprises 16 residues. The V segment lost 5 bases and the J segment 1 base; nucleotides outside the gene matches: 5. The CDR3 nucleotides read TGTGCCAGCAGCCACCGGGACAGGGTGAACACCGGGGAGCTGTTTTTT. Translated, it gives CASSHRDRVNTGELFF.

The table lists this clonotype with a few counts. The chain uses TRBV29-1 and TRBJ2-2, with D unclear. Trimming took off 7 bases at V and 3 bases at J, with 12 bases between the two ends. CDR3 length: 13 amino acids. Germline-derived CDR1 and CDR2 are SQVTM and ANQGSEA. CDR3 loop: CSATTPYTGELFF. DNA for the CDR3: TGCAGCGCCACTACCCCCTACACCGGGGAGCTGTTTTTT.

This clonotype has more than one count but fewer than ten. J is TRBJ1-4 and V is TRBV28, with no clear D. Germline V CDR1 and CDR2: MDHEN, SYDVKM. The CDR3 is 17 residues long. With 5 bases removed from V and 6 bases from J, the gap between germline ends came to 22 bases. CDR3 sequence: CASSPLGNVWRDEKLFF. CDR3 in DNA: TGTGCCAGCAGTCCCTTAGGCAATGTTTGGAGGGATGAAAAACTGTTTTTT.

In this sample, this clonotype turned up a few times. The chain joins TRBV6-1 to TRBJ2-1; maybe TRBD1 (6 bases). Germline CDR1 and CDR2: MNHNS and SASEGT. Trimming took 5 bases from V and 8 from J, leaving 19 bases between them. The CDR3 has 15 amino acids. The CDR3 region has the DNA TGTGCCAGCAGTTCAGGGGTCGGCCGTTTCGATGAGCAGTTCTTC. Its protein is CASSSGVGRFDEQFF.

The chain carries TRBV6-1 and TRBJ1-2; 7 bases map to TRBD1. The CDR3 spans 13 residues. The J segment lost 3 bases and the V segment lost 5 bases, leaving 3 bases of the junction unmatched. Germline V lookup: CDR1 MNHNS, CDR2 SASEGT. CDR3 coding DNA: TGTGCCAGCAGTAACGACAGGGACTATGGCTACACCTTC. Its translation is CASSNDRDYGYTF.

This clonotype came up many times. This rearrangement joins TRBV7-2 to TRBJ2-3; 10 nucleotides align to TRBD2. V shed 1 base and J 11 bases; nucleotides not matched to a gene: 0. This CDR3 has 12 residues. Germline V gene sequence: CDR1 SGHTA, CDR2 FQGNSA. The CDR3 reads CASSLVAGGQYF. In DNA form, the CDR3 reads TGTGCCAGCAGCTTAGTAGCGGGAGGGCAGTATTTT. The full variable domain, rest sourced from reference TRBV7-2 and TRBJ2-3, is GAGVSQSPSNKVTEKGKDVELRCDPISGHTALYWYRQSLGQGLEFLIYFQGNSAPDKSGLPSDRFSAERTGGSVSTLTIQRTQQEDSAVYLCASSLVAGGQYFGPGTRLTVL.

This clonotype was found a few times. This chain uses TRBV18 with TRBJ2-7; D possibly corresponds to TRBD1 (5 bases). V gave up 2 bases and J gave up 3 bases, with 8 bases separating them. Germline V gives CDR1 KGHSH, CDR2 LQKENI. This CDR3 spans 13 amino acids. This CDR3 reads CASSPGRDYEQYF. The CDR3 nucleotides are TGTGCCAGCTCACCAGGCAGGGACTACGAGCAGTACTTC.

With regard to this clonotype: A much larger clone differs by one base, so this may be a read error. The rearrangement links TRBV2 to TRBJ1-1; unclear D gene. CDR3 length: 12 residues. Looked up from germline, CDR1 is SNHLY and CDR2 is FYNNEI. The germline V and J ends were trimmed by 9 bases and 3 bases, with 11 bases remaining between them. In DNA, the CDR3 is TGTGCCAGTAGCGGCCCGGACACTGAAGCTTTCTTT. It codes for CASSGPDTEAFF.

This clonotype was detected ten times or more. This rearrangement joins TRBV30 to TRBJ1-1; D unclear. Germline CDR1 and CDR2: GTSNPN and SVGIG (reference sequence). This CDR3 is built from 13 residues. With 2 bases removed from V and 0 bases from J, the gap between germline ends came to 7 bases. CDR3 protein: CAWSRQLNTEAFF. CDR3 DNA: TGTGCCTGGAGTCGTCAACTGAACACTGAAGCTTTCTTT.

The V and J genes are TRBV7-8 and TRBJ2-3; no clear D gene. CDR3 length: 13 amino acids. V lost 7 bases and J 8 bases, leaving 16 bases between the germline ends. Germline V gene data show CDR1 as SGHVS and CDR2 as FQNEAQ. Written as DNA, the CDR3 is TGTGCCAGCAAGGCGGTGCTTCATGGTACGCAGTATTTT. It is translated as CASKAVLHGTQYF.

This clonotype has more than one count but fewer than ten. The rearrangement joins TRBV19 to TRBJ2-2; possible D gene TRBD2, 6 bases. V lost 5 bases and J 4 bases, leaving 17 bases between the germline ends. Germline CDR1 reads LNHDA; CDR2 reads SQIVND (reference sequence). This CDR3 is built from 16 residues. CDR3 in amino acids: CASSVNRGTGTGELFF. Here the CDR3 DNA reads TGTGCCAGTAGTGTAAACCGGGGGACGGGCACCGGGGAGCTGTTTTTT.

V and J are TRBV6-2 or TRBV6-3 and TRBJ1-2, with 7 bases aligning to TRBD1. Germline V gene data show CDR1 as MNHEY and CDR2 as SVGEGT. V lost 4 bases, J lost 3 bases, and 8 bases stayed unmatched. The CDR3 runs 15 residues. CDR3 region: CASSSATGLDYGYTF. The CDR3 DNA reads TGTGCCAGCAGTTCCGCGACAGGGTTAGACTATGGCTACACCTTC.

The V gene is TRBV30, the J gene TRBJ1-5, with a tentative D call TRBD1 (6 bases). The CDR3 loop spans 18 amino acids. Germline lookup yields CDR1 GTSNPN and CDR2 SVGIG (reference sequence). The V end was cut by 4 bases, the J end by 3 bases, with 25 bases between. CDR3 DNA: TGTGCCTGGAAAGGACGCGTGCGTTCGGACAGAGACAATCAGCCCCAGCATTTT. The encoded protein is CAWKGRVRSDRDNQPQHF.

This clonotype was observed a handful of times. The J gene is TRBJ2-1, the V gene TRBV5-1; D may be TRBD2 (6 bases). Between the trimmed V and J ends, which lost 9 bases and 8 bases, there was a span of 9 bases. CDR3 length: 10 residues. Germline assignment: CDR1 SGHRS and CDR2 YFSETQ. CDR3 coding DNA: TGCGCCATCATAGCGGATGAGCAGTTCTTC. Encoded protein: CAIIADEQFF.

V is TRBV20-1 and J is TRBJ2-5; perhaps D is TRBD1 or TRBD2 (5 bases each). Germline V gene sequence: CDR1 DFQATT, CDR2 SNEGSKA (reference sequence). There are 14 residues in the CDR3. The ends were cut back, 6 bases at V and 5 bases at J, with 19 bases in the middle. The CDR3 coding sequence is TGCAGTGCCATAATAGGTGGGGGAAGGGAGACCCAGTACTTC. Its translation is CSAIIGGGRETQYF.

J is TRBJ2-7 and V is TRBV20-1; 7 nucleotides agree with TRBD1. CDR3 length equals 13 residues. Germline values: CDR1 DFQATT, CDR2 SNEGSKA (reference sequence). Unmatched junction bases numbered 3, after V lost 4 bases and J lost 0 bases. The CDR3 DNA reads TGCAGTGCTATTAGGGACAGCTCCTACGAGCAGTACTTC. Its translation: CSAIRDSSYEQYF.

This clonotype was detected ten times or more. The rearrangement joins TRBV7-2 to TRBJ1-1; D not resolved. CDR1 is SGHTA, CDR2 FQGNSA, per germline. V was clipped by 1 base and J by 3 bases, with 6 bases between them. This CDR3 has 13 amino acids. CDR3 DNA sequence: TGTGCCAGCAGCTTAGAGGATTACACTGAAGCTTTCTTT. This codes for CASSLEDYTEAFF.

Turning to this clonotype: With a much larger clone just one base away, this may be a read error. The chain employs TRBV11-2 and TRBJ2-7; 8 nucleotides align to TRBD1. V dropped 7 bases and J dropped 7; count of bases not matched to a gene: 6. The CDR3 contains 12 residues. The germline CDR1 and CDR2 sequences are SGHAT and FQNNGV. CDR3 amino acids: CASIRQGREQYF. DNA for the CDR3: TGTGCCAGCATCCGACAGGGGCGAGAGCAGTACTTC.

This clonotype was counted ten times or more. This chain uses TRBV6-6 with TRBJ1-1; D not resolved. The length of the CDR3 is 12 residues. CDR1 and CDR2 from the germline V gene are MNHNY and SVGAGI (reference sequence). V was clipped by 3 bases and J by 8 bases, with 10 bases between them. This chain's CDR3 is CASSYSFNEAFF. The CDR3 coding sequence is TGTGCCAGCAGTTATTCGTTCAACGAAGCTTTCTTT.

The chain combines TRBV7-2 with TRBJ2-2, with a weak D call TRBD1 (6 bases). The CDR3 is 15 amino acids. Between the trimmed V and J ends, which lost 2 bases and 8 bases, there was a span of 15 bases. In germline, CDR1 is SGHTA, CDR2 FQGNSA. This CDR3 reads CASSLSHRVTGELFF. For the CDR3, the DNA is TGTGCCAGCAGCTTAAGCCACAGGGTCACAGGGGAGCTGTTTTTT.

The rearrangement joins TRBV6-6 to TRBJ1-6, with D unresolved. The CDR3 extends over 14 amino acids. CDR1 and CDR2 (germline): MNHNY, SVGAGI (reference sequence). Trimming pared 0 bases from V and 11 bases from J, leaving 11 bases between. The CDR3 coding sequence is TGTGCCAGCAGTTACTCGAGTCCGGCCGCACCCCTCCACTTT. It yields the protein CASSYSSPAAPLHF.

This clonotype was counted a few times. The chain couples TRBV7-9 to TRBJ1-1; the D gene is possibly TRBD1 (6 bases). Germline V gene sequence: CDR1 SEHNR, CDR2 FQNEAQ (reference sequence). CDR3 length equals 14 residues. V lost 4 bases to trimming and J lost 5 bases, with 14 bases between them. The DNA for the CDR3 is TGTGCCAGCAGCTATAACACAGGGAGGACTGAAGCTTTCTTT. This sequence encodes CASSYNTGRTEAFF.

This clonotype was detected a few times. This chain uses TRBV6-1 with TRBJ2-3; TRBD2 might be the D (6 bases). Germline V gene sequence: CDR1 MNHNS, CDR2 SASEGT. The CDR3 extends over 14 amino acids. V was pared by 5 bases and J by 0 bases, with 9 bases between. DNA for the CDR3: TGTGCCAGCAGTCACGGGACTAGCACAGATACGCAGTATTTT. Its protein product is CASSHGTSTDTQYF.

This rearrangement joins TRBV9 to TRBJ1-1; D is undetermined. Germline lookup yields CDR1 SGDLS and CDR2 YYNGEE. The CDR3 has 15 residues. Trimming left V 0 bases short and J 1 base short, with 10 bases between. The CDR3 loop is CASSVGILTNTEAFF. The CDR3 DNA is TGTGCCAGCAGCGTAGGGATATTGACGAACACTGAAGCTTTCTTT.

This clonotype was counted at least ten times. The chain employs TRBV20-1 and TRBJ1-1; a possible D gene is TRBD1 (5 bases). Germline V gene data show CDR1 as DFQATT and CDR2 as SNEGSKA (reference sequence). The CDR3 is made up of 13 amino acids. The ends were cut back, 5 bases at V and 0 bases at J, with 10 bases in the middle. The CDR3 region has the DNA TGCAGTGCTGCGGAGACAGTGAACACTGAAGCTTTCTTT. It is translated as CSAAETVNTEAFF.

This clonotype was seen a few times. V gene TRBV7-9 combines with J gene TRBJ1-2; D might be TRBD1 (6 bases). Germline CDR1 reads SEHNR; CDR2 reads FQNEAQ (reference sequence). Trimming cost V 2 bases and J 6 bases, with 10 bases left between them. The CDR3 spans 13 residues. CDR3: CASSLMSGDGYTF. CDR3 sequence (DNA): TGTGCCAGCAGCTTAATGTCAGGGGATGGCTACACCTTC.

The chain joins TRBV7-2 to TRBJ1-5; a possible D gene is TRBD1 (5 bases). The CDR3 consists of 15 residues. Germline CDR1 is SGHTA and CDR2 is FQGNSA. V was trimmed by 5 bases and J by 1 base, leaving 12 bases between them. The CDR3 nucleotides read TGTGCCAGCAGCGCCGCCAGGGCCAGCAATCAGCCCCAGCATTTT. The encoded protein is CASSAARASNQPQHF. The full variable domain, rest sourced from reference TRBV7-2 and TRBJ1-5, is GAGVSQSPSNKVTEKGKDVELRCDPISGHTALYWYRQSLGQGLEFLIYFQGNSAPDKSGLPSDRFSAERTGGSVSTLTIQRTQQEDSAVYLCASSAARASNQPQHFGDGTRLSIL.

This chain links TRBV29-1 with TRBJ1-2, with a tentative D call TRBD1 (5 bases). The V gene's germline CDR1 is SQVTM and CDR2 ANQGSEA. V lost 5 bases to trimming and J lost 2 bases, with 12 bases between them. This CDR3 is 13 amino acids long. In nucleotides, the CDR3 is TGCAGCGTTAGTCCGGGGGGGAACTATGGCTACACCTTC. This gives the protein CSVSPGGNYGYTF.